Listed here is a single T cell receptor (beta chain). This specimen belongs to a study of human CD8 memory T cell subsets. Libraries targeted TCR beta using 5' RACE with UMIs. Authors' analysis steps: Whatever TCR beta library was examined, it held from about 3,000 up to about 20,000 functional CDR3 beta clonotypes. TCRdb reprocessed the 5' RACE reads and keeps a single row for each CDR3 protein, giving no DNA. The V and J calls come from TCRdb's annotation, not from the publication. The specimen's table records around 11,000 distinct CDR3 sequences. The CDR3 contains 14 residues. CDR1 and CDR2 from the germline V gene are MDHEN and SYDVKM.

This sequence joins TRBV28 and TRBJ2-7; checking the TCRdb D call of TRBD2 is not possible without DNA. The material sequenced was CD8+ stem-like memory T cells (TSCM and TCM) sorted from PBMCs. Subset described: stem-like memory CD8 T cells (TSTEM), CCR7+ PD-1- TIGIT-. The source is a human donor in good health. The CDR3 spells CASSPQGLLLGQYF.